The 31 T cell receptor beta chains reported below all come from one sample, sequenced in a study of post-analysis software for immune sequencing data. The study's findings and limits: A handful of TRBV segments were significantly more frequent in patients than in controls. TRBV5-6, TRBV5-1 and TRBV20-1 were among these segments.

The library was made from cDNA and included unique molecular identifiers. TCRdb re-derived calls from the PCR reads in MiXCR, one entry per CDR3 protein. The table lists under 650,000 distinct CDR3 sequences, roughly 46% of them singletons. What these receptors recognize is not known. Sequencing was done on a sample of blood. These receptors were collected from a girl aged 10 to 17 with multiple sclerosis.

The rearrangement joins TRBV6-1 to TRBJ2-5; D might be TRBD1 or TRBD2, each matching 5 bases. This CDR3 has 16 residues. Deletions cut 4 bases from V and 2 bases from J, with 17 bases between. Germline assignment: CDR1 MNHNS and CDR2 SASEGT. The CDR3 region has the DNA TGTGCCAGCAGTGCCCCTTCTAGGGACGGTCAAGAGACCCAGTACTTC. This sequence encodes CASSAPSRDGQETQYF.

This clonotype turned up a few times. The rearrangement links TRBV5-1 to TRBJ2-5; 12 positions agree with TRBD2. The CDR3 spans 15 residues. From germline, CDR1 is SGHRS and CDR2 YFSETQ. The V segment lost 4 bases and the J segment 2 bases; nucleotides outside the gene matches: 3. CDR3: CASSRGTSGQETQYF. The DNA for the CDR3 is TGCGCCAGCAGCCGCGGGACTAGCGGGCAAGAGACCCAGTACTTC.

This clonotype was picked up one time. Its ends do not fully match the called genes, so a read error is possible. The chain is built from TRBV12-3 or TRBV12-4 and TRBJ2-3, with no clear D. The CDR3 is 16 residues long. CDR3 in amino acids: CASSLVAPRSTDAQYF. The CDR3 nucleotides read TGTGCCAGCAGTTTAGTTGCCCCCCGGTCCACAGATGCGCAGTATTTT.

V and J are TRBV7-2 and TRBJ2-7; D is undetermined. Germline V CDR1 and CDR2: SGHTA, FQGNSA. This CDR3 has 14 residues. V was clipped by 1 base and J by 0 bases, with 7 bases between them. The CDR3 bases are TGTGCCAGCAGCTTAGGAGACTTCTCCTACGAGCAGTACTTC. Translating gives CASSLGDFSYEQYF.

The chain recombines TRBV11-2 with TRBJ1-5; unclear D gene. Deletions cut 5 bases from V and 4 bases from J, with 21 bases between. The CDR3 sequence is 17 residues long. CDR1 and CDR2 (germline): SGHAT, FQNNGV. The CDR3 region is CASSDPFGVGGNQPQHF. CDR3 coding DNA: TGTGCCAGCAGCGATCCTTTCGGGGTGGGAGGAAATCAGCCCCAGCATTTT.

The chain has TRBV29-1 and TRBJ1-2; 10 nucleotides line up with TRBD1. V lost 7 bases and J lost 5; bases outside the gene matches: 13. The CDR3 runs 15 residues. Germline V gives CDR1 SQVTM, CDR2 ANQGSEA. The CDR3 bases are TGCAGCGCGGGGGGACAGGGGATTCTAGGGTATGGCTACACCTTC. Its protein product is CSAGGQGILGYGYTF.

The chain uses TRBV28 and TRBJ2-3; D is perhaps TRBD1 (6 bases). Germline lookup yields CDR1 MDHEN and CDR2 SYDVKM. The length of the CDR3 is 15 residues. Trimming took off 4 bases at V and 1 base at J, with 12 bases between the two ends. CDR3 coding DNA: TGTGCCAGCAGTTCGGCTGCAGGGGGCACAGATACGCAGTATTTT. This gives the protein CASSSAAGGTDTQYF.

The sample holds a few counts of this clonotype. The V and J genes are TRBV28 and TRBJ1-6; D not resolved. The V end was cut by 4 bases, the J end by 5 bases, with 3 bases between. Looked up from germline, CDR1 is MDHEN and CDR2 is SYDVKM. This CDR3 has 12 amino acids. This chain's CDR3 is CASSYNNSPLHF. The CDR3 DNA sequence: TGTGCCAGCAGTTACAATAATTCACCCCTCCACTTT.

This sequence joins TRBV6-6 and TRBJ2-1, with 7 bases matching TRBD1. J was trimmed by 1 base and V by 2 bases; bases with no gene match: 5. The V gene's germline CDR1 is MNHNY and CDR2 SVGAGI (reference sequence). This CDR3 is built from 16 residues. The CDR3 DNA sequence: TGTGCCAGCAGTTACCTAGGACAGGCATCCTACAATGAGCAGTTCTTC. Translation: CASSYLGQASYNEQFF.

This clonotype was observed a few times. The gene calls are TRBV20-1 and TRBJ1-2; D uncertain. Trimming cost V 3 bases and J 6 bases, with 14 bases left between them. The CDR3 has 13 amino acids. In germline, CDR1 is DFQATT, CDR2 SNEGSKA (reference sequence). CDR3 sequence (DNA): TGCAGTGCTAGCCCGACGGGATACAATGGCTACACCTTC. It translates to CSASPTGYNGYTF.

There are a few counts of this clonotype. The chain recombines TRBV12-3 or TRBV12-4 with TRBJ2-5; the match to TRBD2 covers 9 bases. V lost 6 bases to trimming and J lost 5 bases; unmatched junction nucleotides: 10. There are 15 residues in the CDR3. The DNA of the CDR3 is TGTGCCAGCAGGGCTAGCGGGGACCCCCGGGAGACCCAGTACTTC. Its protein is CASRASGDPRETQYF.

The V call is TRBV5-1, the J call TRBJ1-5; D is undetermined. Germline lookup yields CDR1 SGHRS and CDR2 YFSETQ. CDR3 size: 13 residues. With 0 bases removed from V and 6 bases from J, the gap between germline ends came to 7 bases. CDR3 protein: CASSLEEFQPQHF. The CDR3 DNA reads TGCGCCAGCAGCTTGGAGGAATTTCAGCCCCAGCATTTT.

This clonotype was counted between two and nine times. The chain carries TRBV7-9 and TRBJ2-1, with D unclear. Germline V CDR1 and CDR2: SEHNR, FQNEAQ (reference sequence). V lost 0 bases to trimming and J lost 0 bases, with 6 bases between them. The CDR3 loop spans 15 amino acids. This CDR3 is CASSLARTSYNEQFF. CDR3 DNA: TGTGCCAGCAGCTTAGCGCGGACCTCCTACAATGAGCAGTTCTTC.

The DNA of the CDR3 is TGCGCCAGCAGCCAAAGCAGGGACCAAGAGACCCAGTACTTC. Translation: CASSQSRDQETQYF. V usage is TRBV4-1 and J usage is TRBJ2-5; D is possibly TRBD1 (5 bases). Germline V lookup: CDR1 MGHRA, CDR2 YSYEKL. The ends were cut back, 2 bases at V and 0 bases at J, with 7 bases in the middle. The CDR3 totals 14 residues.

CDR3 in DNA: TGCGCCAGCAGCCCCCCCTACTCGACAATACTAGAGACCCAGTACTTC. Amino acid sequence: CASSPPYSTILETQYF. This chain links TRBV4-1 with TRBJ2-5; D not certain. Germline lookup yields CDR1 MGHRA and CDR2 YSYEKL. The CDR3 runs 16 residues. V was shortened by 4 bases and J by 4 bases, with 19 bases between the two germline ends.

This clonotype was recorded a few times. The chain carries TRBV12-3 or TRBV12-4 and TRBJ1-5; D unresolved. V lost 6 bases and J lost 1, with 10 bases in between. CDR3 length: 14 residues. CDR3 DNA: TGTGCCAGCAGCGACCACATCAGCAATCAGCCCCAGCATTTT. It translates to CASSDHISNQPQHF.

The genes are TRBV3-1 and TRBJ2-1; TRBD2 agrees at 10 bases. The V and J ends lost 5 bases and 6 bases, in that order; junction bases with no gene match: 7. Germline V CDR1 and CDR2: LGHDT, YNNKEL (reference sequence). The CDR3 has 15 residues. Written as DNA, the CDR3 is TGTGCCAGCAGCGCTAGCGGGAGCAGGGCCAATGAGCAGTTCTTC. This encodes CASSASGSRANEQFF.

The chain employs TRBV29-1 and TRBJ2-3; tentatively, D is TRBD1 (6 bases). Trimming removed 4 bases from V and 1 base from J, with 12 bases in between. Germline lookup yields CDR1 SQVTM and CDR2 ANQGSEA. This CDR3 comprises 14 residues. The CDR3, as DNA: TGCAGCGTTGGGAGGACAGTCGGCACAGATACGCAGTATTTT. Translating gives CSVGRTVGTDTQYF.

The chain couples TRBV12-3 or TRBV12-4 to TRBJ2-7; possible D gene TRBD1, 5 bases. The CDR3 consists of 13 residues. V was trimmed by 5 bases and J by 5 bases, leaving 13 bases between them. The CDR3, as DNA: TGTGCCAGCAGTAGGCAGGGTATCAACGAGCAGTACTTC. Its translation is CASSRQGINEQYF.

The chain carries TRBV6-1 and TRBJ2-1; D might be TRBD2 (6 bases). Trimming removed 9 bases from V and 1 base from J, with 16 bases in between. CDR1 is MNHNS and CDR2 is SASEGT in the germline V gene. This CDR3 is 15 amino acids long. Here the CDR3 reads CASQSVGGSYNEQFF. The DNA of the CDR3 is TGTGCCAGTCAGTCGGTCGGGGGTTCCTACAATGAGCAGTTCTTC.

The chain uses TRBV7-9 and TRBJ1-1; D is uncertain. The CDR3 is made up of 17 amino acids. Germline assignment: CDR1 SEHNR and CDR2 FQNEAQ (reference sequence). Trimming cost V 1 base and J 2 bases, with 17 bases left between them. CDR3 residues: CASSLGGKGLKNTEAFF. In DNA, the CDR3 is TGTGCCAGCAGCTTAGGCGGGAAGGGCCTGAAAAACACTGAAGCTTTCTTT.

The V call is TRBV20-1, the J call TRBJ2-3; D perhaps matches TRBD2 (6 bases). V shed 3 bases and J shed 0 bases, with 16 bases lying between them. Germline V CDR1 and CDR2: DFQATT, SNEGSKA (reference sequence). CDR3 length equals 16 residues. CDR3: CSASEPAGPSTDTQYF. The CDR3 coding sequence is TGCAGTGCTAGTGAGCCAGCGGGCCCTAGCACAGATACGCAGTATTTT.

The chain recombines TRBV12-3 or TRBV12-4 with TRBJ2-1, with D possibly TRBD2 on 6 matching bases. Near its end, the DNA agrees better with TRBJ2-7, so the J call may be wrong. The CDR3 runs 16 residues. CDR3 sequence: CASGSPGGNSYNEQYF. CDR3 nucleotides: TGTGCCAGCGGCTCTCCTGGGGGGAACTCCTACAATGAGCAGTACTTC.

This clonotype has at least ten counts. The chain joins TRBV10-3 to TRBJ2-3; D is undetermined. This CDR3 contains 14 residues. CDR1 and CDR2 (germline): ENHRY, SYGVKD. The germline V and J ends were trimmed by 7 bases and 0 bases, with 11 bases remaining between them. The CDR3 DNA reads TGTGCCATCAAGGGCAGTTTTAGCACAGATACGCAGTATTTT. This translates into CAIKGSFSTDTQYF.

This clonotype was picked up a small number of times. The chain joins TRBV5-1 to TRBJ1-1; 8 bases align to TRBD1. The CDR3 consists of 14 residues. V was clipped by 3 bases and J by 4 bases; unmatched bases: 5. The germline V gene encodes CDR1 SGHRS and CDR2 YFSETQ. As DNA, the CDR3 is TGCGCCAGCAGCTCGCAGGGGGCGGCCACTGAAGCTTTCTTT. Its translation: CASSSQGAATEAFF.

Turning to this clonotype: The germline gene is not matched at one end of the junction; a read error may be the cause. This chain links TRBV29-1 with TRBJ1-4; no reliable D call. This CDR3 is built from 14 residues. CDR1 and CDR2 (germline): SQVTM, ANQGSEA. The CDR3 sequence is CGVGIGSNIEKLFF. DNA for the CDR3: TGCGGCGTTGGGATCGGGTCCAATATAGAAAAACTGTTTTTT.

This sequence joins TRBV5-1 and TRBJ2-3, with D perhaps assigned TRBD1 or TRBD2 (5 bases each). Germline CDR1 reads SGHRS; CDR2 reads YFSETQ. This CDR3 has 16 residues. The V gene lost 4 bases and the J gene lost 2 bases, with 17 bases spanning the gap. CDR3 in amino acids: CASSRGTLASTDTQYF. CDR3 sequence (DNA): TGCGCCAGCAGCCGAGGGACGTTAGCCTCCACAGATACGCAGTATTTT.

This sequence joins TRBV7-9 and TRBJ2-1; possible D gene TRBD2, 6 bases. Germline-derived CDR1 and CDR2 are SEHNR and FQNEAQ (reference sequence). CDR3 length: 12 amino acids. Trimming pared 8 bases from V and 5 bases from J, leaving 10 bases between. CDR3 nucleotide sequence: TGTGCCAGCTCGGGACTTCACAATGAGCAGTTCTTC. Protein product: CASSGLHNEQFF.

The chain has TRBV12-3 or TRBV12-4 and TRBJ2-2; D unclear. The CDR3 extends over 15 amino acids. Trimming removed 8 bases from V and 0 bases from J, with 13 bases in between. The CDR3 sequence is CASRPRGPNTGELFF. In nucleotides, the CDR3 is TGTGCCAGCCGTCCGCGCGGACCGAACACCGGGGAGCTGTTTTTT.

This clonotype appeared a few times. The J gene is TRBJ2-3, the V gene TRBV5-1; D ambiguous. This CDR3 comprises 14 residues. Trimming left V 4 bases short and J 1 base short, with 10 bases between. CDR1 is SGHRS and CDR2 is YFSETQ in the germline V gene. The chain's CDR3 is CASSNQVGTDTQYF. CDR3 bases: TGCGCCAGCAGCAATCAAGTAGGCACAGATACGCAGTATTTT. Combining the CDR3 with reference TRBV5-1 and TRBJ2-3 gives the whole variable domain KAGVTQTPRYLIKTRGQQVTLSCSPISGHRSVSWYQQTPGQGLQFLFEYFSETQRNKGNFPGRFSGRQFSNSRSEMNVSTLELGDSALYLCASSNQVGTDTQYFGPGTRLTVL.

The V call is TRBV29-1, the J call TRBJ2-1, with 7 bases lining up with TRBD2. CDR3 size: 14 residues. Trimming took 6 bases from V and 10 from J; bases not matched to a gene: 15. Germline CDR1 SQVTM, CDR2 ANQGSEA. The DNA of the CDR3 is TGCAGCGTCCGTCTAGTCCGCCGGGACTACGAGCAGTTCTTC. Amino acids: CSVRLVRRDYEQFF.